Below, 31 T cell receptor beta chains from the same sample are listed, as sequenced in a study of T cells expressing NK-cell markers. TCRdb derives one entry per CDR3 protein from the 5' RACE reads, leaving out DNA. This sample's table has 350,000 to 400,000 distinct CDR3 sequences. The sequenced material came from blood T cells: a sorted CD56 or NKG2C T cell subset, CD4+ or CD8+ T cells, or bulk PBMC T cells (not recorded which). The origin of the receptors is a woman aged 50 to 65 in good health.

The rearrangement joins TRBV14 to TRBJ2-5; TCRdb gives TRBD1 as the D gene, but with no DNA this cannot be confirmed. This CDR3 region has 15 residues. Germline CDR1 is SGHDN and CDR2 is FVKESK. CDR3 in amino acids: CASSQTTGYQETQYF.

V usage is TRBV5-1 and J usage is TRBJ2-5; checking the TCRdb D call of TRBD1 is not possible without DNA. The germline V gene encodes CDR1 SGHRS and CDR2 YFSETQ. This CDR3 comprises 17 residues. CDR3 amino acids: CASSLESPLTGQETQYF.

The chain uses TRBV5-1 and TRBJ2-1; as DNA is missing, the TRBD1 call by TCRdb cannot be tested. The CDR3 spans 13 residues. Germline lookup yields CDR1 SGHRS and CDR2 YFSETQ. The CDR3 is CASNGGIYNEQFF.

The chain uses TRBV6-6 and TRBJ1-4; TCRdb picks TRBD1, but there is no DNA to check that call. The CDR3 covers 14 residues. CDR1 is MNHNY, CDR2 SVGAGI, per germline (reference sequence). This CDR3 is CASSQGATREKLFF.

The chain couples TRBV20-1 to TRBJ2-1; TCRdb lists TRBD2, though no DNA is available to test this call. This CDR3 has 16 amino acids. Per the germline V gene, CDR1 is DFQATT and CDR2 is SNEGSKA (reference sequence). The CDR3 loop reads CSARDRGLAVNNEQFF.

The rearrangement links TRBV3-1 to TRBJ2-7; the TCRdb D gene call, TRBD1, has no DNA to confirm it. CDR3 length: 15 amino acids. Germline lookup yields CDR1 LGHDT and CDR2 YNNKEL (reference sequence). CDR3 sequence reads: CASSPTRGFAYEQYF.

The rearrangement links TRBV4-1 to TRBJ2-3; the TCRdb D gene call, TRBD2, has no DNA to confirm it. The CDR3 is made up of 13 amino acids. Germline CDR1 reads MGHRA; CDR2 reads YSYEKL. CDR3 region: CASSQPGLEKPYF.

The chain combines TRBV6-2 or TRBV6-3 with TRBJ2-3. The germline gives CDR1 MNHEY, CDR2 SVGEGT. The CDR3 spans 16 residues. The CDR3 here is CASSNRGGSSTDTQYF.

The rearrangement uses TRBV10-3 and TRBJ2-1; the TCRdb D gene call, TRBD1, has no DNA to confirm it. In germline, CDR1 is ENHRY, CDR2 SYGVKD. The CDR3 extends over 14 amino acids. The CDR3: CAISGGRGVNEQFF.

The rearrangement uses TRBV5-1 and TRBJ1-1; TCRdb proposes TRBD1, but this gene call is untestable without DNA. Germline V CDR1 and CDR2: SGHRS, YFSETQ. The CDR3 loop spans 15 amino acids. The CDR3 spells CASSQKTGKVTEAFF.

The J gene is TRBJ2-7, the V gene TRBV28; TCRdb picks TRBD1, but there is no DNA to check that call. This CDR3 region has 14 residues. The V gene's germline CDR1 is MDHEN and CDR2 SYDVKM. The CDR3 region is CASSQTGGIYEQYF.

The rearrangement joins TRBV7-8 to TRBJ1-2; the TCRdb call, TRBD1, lacks DNA for checking. Germline V gene sequence: CDR1 SGHVS, CDR2 FQNEAQ. This CDR3 contains 14 residues. The CDR3 protein is CASSATGGSFGYTF.

The chain carries TRBV7-7 and TRBJ2-5; the D call of TRBD2 rests on TCRdb alone, since no DNA is present to check it. Looked up from germline, CDR1 is SSHAT and CDR2 is FNYEAQ (reference sequence). The CDR3 has 16 residues. CDR3 region: CASSLATAGGPETQYF.

The J gene is TRBJ2-3, the V gene TRBV5-1; TCRdb's D gene call, TRBD2, goes unchecked for lack of DNA. Germline CDR1 and CDR2: SGHRS and YFSETQ. The CDR3 runs to 17 residues. CDR3 sequence: CASSGGLAGPGGGTQYF.

The chain couples TRBV15 to TRBJ2-7. The length of the CDR3 is 13 residues. Germline V lookup: CDR1 LNHNV, CDR2 YYDKDF (reference sequence). Here the CDR3 reads CATSSGVGYEQYF.

CDR3 residues: CASSPNPWVRRRLNTEAFF. The genes are TRBV5-1 and TRBJ1-1; TCRdb selects TRBD1, and the lack of DNA leaves this call unchecked. The CDR3 runs 19 residues. From germline, CDR1 is SGHRS and CDR2 YFSETQ.

This chain links TRBV5-1 with TRBJ1-1; TCRdb names TRBD1, which stays unverified in the absence of DNA. This CDR3 comprises 16 residues. Germline V gives CDR1 SGHRS, CDR2 YFSETQ. CDR3 loop: CASSPEGPGGNTEAFF.

V is TRBV10-3 and J is TRBJ2-2. CDR1 ENHRY and CDR2 SYGVKD come from the germline V gene. CDR3 length: 16 amino acids. The CDR3 is CAISRHTTSNTGELFF.

The chain combines TRBV6-5 with TRBJ2-1; TCRdb picks TRBD2, but there is no DNA to check that call. CDR1 and CDR2 (germline): MNHEY, SVGAGI. This CDR3 has 13 amino acids. CDR3 loop: CASRGTALSEQFF.

The chain carries TRBV12-3 or TRBV12-4 and TRBJ2-7; the TRBD1 assignment by TCRdb is unverifiable without DNA. The CDR3 covers 13 residues. CDR3 residues: CASGKGLLYEQYF.

The genes are TRBV29-1 and TRBJ2-5; TCRdb proposes TRBD1, but this gene call is untestable without DNA. Germline V gene lookup returns CDR1 SQVTM and CDR2 ANQGSEA. The CDR3 runs 13 residues. The CDR3 protein is CSVEPQGAGTQYF.

The V and J genes are TRBV7-9 and TRBJ1-3; there is no DNA to check the TCRdb D call of TRBD1. The germline V gene has CDR1 SEHNR and CDR2 FQNEAQ (reference sequence). The CDR3 is 17 residues long. CDR3 loop: CASSPLLGQISGNTIYF.

This chain joins TRBV6-5 and TRBJ2-7; absent DNA, TCRdb's TRBD1 call cannot be checked. This CDR3 is 16 amino acids long. Germline CDR1 is MNHEY and CDR2 is SVGAGI. The CDR3 reads CASRRGTTGQIYEQYF.

This chain joins TRBV20-1 and TRBJ1-2. This CDR3 spans 15 amino acids. From germline, CDR1 is DFQATT and CDR2 SNEGSKA (reference sequence). The CDR3 spells CSARFAGRPNYGYTF.

The V call is TRBV9, the J call TRBJ1-2. The CDR3 covers 15 residues. The germline gives CDR1 SGDLS, CDR2 YYNGEE. CDR3 sequence: CASTPDPTSNYGYTF.

The chain links TRBV20-1 to TRBJ2-7. Germline V gene data show CDR1 as DFQATT and CDR2 as SNEGSKA (reference sequence). The CDR3 has 13 residues. The CDR3 is CSASQPQGYEQYF.

The V and J genes are TRBV7-9 and TRBJ2-3; as DNA is missing, the TRBD2 call by TCRdb cannot be tested. Germline V gene lookup returns CDR1 SEHNR and CDR2 FQNEAQ (reference sequence). The CDR3 is 16 amino acids. The CDR3 protein is CASSSQAGGPTDTQYF.

V and J are TRBV12-3 or TRBV12-4 and TRBJ2-5; TCRdb designates TRBD2, a call that cannot be tested without DNA. The CDR3 is made up of 15 amino acids. CDR3 sequence reads: CASATGTAGGETQYF.

This CDR3 is CATSRDKARGNTQYF. The chain uses TRBV15 and TRBJ2-3. This CDR3 comprises 15 residues. Germline lookup yields CDR1 LNHNV and CDR2 YYDKDF (reference sequence).

The rearrangement uses TRBV7-8 and TRBJ2-3; TCRdb's assignment of TRBD1 cannot be checked, as there is no DNA. Looked up from germline, CDR1 is SGHVS and CDR2 is FQNEAQ. CDR3 length equals 16 residues. The CDR3: CASSFRRDLSTDTQYF. Looking up the rest from reference TRBV7-8 and TRBJ2-3 gives the full variable domain: GAGVSQSPRYKVAKRGQDVALRCDPISGHVSLFWYQQALGQGPEFLTYFQNEAQLDKSGLPSDRFFAERPEGSVSTLKIQRTQQEDSAVYLCASSFRRDLSTDTQYFGPGTRLTVL.

The V call is TRBV28, the J call TRBJ2-7; the D gene TCRdb calls, TRBD2, cannot be checked with no DNA. The CDR3 consists of 16 residues. Germline CDR1 is MDHEN and CDR2 is SYDVKM. The CDR3 sequence: CASSFSPGTSIYEQYF. The whole variable domain, filled in from reference TRBV28 and TRBJ2-7, reads DVKVTQSSRYLVKRTGEKVFLECVQDMDHENMFWYRQDPGLGLRLIYFSYDVKMKEKGDIPEGYSVSREKKERFSLILESASTNQTSMYLCASSFSPGTSIYEQYFGPGTRLTVT.